Listed below are T cell receptor beta chains from one sample, sequenced in a study of response to subunit inactivated influenza vaccine. TCRdb called the RT-PCR reads again in MiXCR, with one record for every CDR3 protein. This table has more than 550,000 distinct CDR3 sequences, about 11% appearing once. These same data were also listed under a study on T cells expressing NK-cell markers.

Sequencing used PBMCs from blood, obtained on the day of vaccination. The receptors originated from a man aged 45-60 years who received an inactivated influenza vaccine. The CDR3 runs from the conserved cysteine through the conserved F or W. The D gene is left open where the match is weak. Some rows mark clone size as missing; the rest say once, few, many or name a class of expanded clone.

d_call	clone_size	v_call	j_call	cdr3_aa	cdr3_nt
.	few	TRBV10-3	TRBJ1-2	CAISEEQVNYGYTF	TGTGCCATCAGTGAGGAGCAAGTCAACTATGGCTACACCTTC
.	few	TRBV20-1	TRBJ2-5	CSARIAGIETQYF	TGCAGTGCTAGGATTGCTGGGATTGAGACCCAGTACTTC
.	.	TRBV6-5	TRBJ2-5	CASSYLELRETQYF	TGTGCCAGCAGTTACCTGGAGCTAAGAGAGACCCAGTACTTC
.	few	TRBV6-1	TRBJ1-2	CASTARGVEGYTF	TGTGCCAGCACCGCGAGGGGGGTGGAAGGCTACACCTTC
.	many	TRBV21-1	TRBJ1-3	CASSKGGGRTGDAGTIYF	TGTGCCAGCAGCAAAGGAGGTGGGCGGACAGGGGACGCTGGCACCATATATTTT
TRBD2	.	TRBV6-1	TRBJ2-5	CASGTSGLETQYF	TGTGCCAGCGGGACTAGCGGCTTAGAGACCCAGTACTTC
.	.	TRBV7-9	TRBJ1-2	CASSAGTALNGYTF	TGTGCCAGCAGCGCCGGGACCGCGTTAAATGGCTACACCTTC
.	.	TRBV12-3/TRBV12-4	TRBJ2-7	CASREAGEQYF	TGTGCCAGCAGGGAGGCGGGCGAGCAGTACTTC
.	few	TRBV12-3/TRBV12-4	TRBJ2-2	CASSPGGTLNTGELFF	TGTGCCAGCAGCCCAGGTGGGACCTTGAACACCGGGGAGCTGTTTTTT
.	few	TRBV28	TRBJ2-1	CASSSISQYYNEQFF	TGTGCCAGCAGTTCAATCTCACAGTATTACAATGAGCAGTTCTTC
TRBD1	many	TRBV28	TRBJ2-4	CASSLPVDRGQDF	TGTGCCAGCAGTTTACCCGTCGACAGGGGGCAAGACTTC
TRBD2	few	TRBV7-9	TRBJ2-7	CASSPGLAGKPTYEQYF	TGTGCCAGCAGCCCCGGACTAGCGGGGAAACCTACCTACGAGCAGTACTTC
.	few	TRBV6-2/TRBV6-3	TRBJ2-1	CASSYMGSSYNEQFF	TGTGCCAGCAGTTACATGGGTAGCTCCTACAATGAGCAGTTCTTC
.	.	TRBV10-3	TRBJ1-4	CAISDGGVDEKLFF	TGTGCCATCAGTGATGGGGGTGTGGATGAAAAACTGTTTTTT
.	few	TRBV7-2	TRBJ1-1	CASSLMLGLNTEAFF	TGTGCCAGCAGCTTAATGCTGGGGCTGAACACTGAAGCTTTCTTT
.	many	TRBV12-3/TRBV12-4	TRBJ2-1	CASSLSLRYNEQFF	TGTGCCAGCAGTTTATCGTTGCGGTACAATGAGCAGTTCTTC
.	.	TRBV5-1	TRBJ2-1	CASNRGGGLYNEQFF	TGCGCCAGCAACCGGGGAGGGGGCTTGTACAATGAGCAGTTCTTC
.	.	TRBV23-1	TRBJ2-5	CASSRKGFVGLLETQYF	TGCGCCAGCAGTCGGAAGGGTTTTGTAGGTCTCCTAGAGACCCAGTACTTC
.	few	TRBV11-2	TRBJ2-5	CASSSSVTQYF	TGTGCCAGCAGCTCATCCGTGACCCAGTACTTC
.	.	TRBV7-9	TRBJ2-7	CASSFPSGPDEQYF	TGTGCCAGCAGCTTTCCGAGTGGGCCAGACGAGCAGTACTTC
TRBD1	.	TRBV5-1	TRBJ2-6	CASSNSQGAGANVLTF	TGCGCCAGCAGCAATAGCCAGGGGGCTGGGGCCAACGTCCTGACTTTC
.	few	TRBV5-1	TRBJ2-7	CASSTTRQGGEQYF	TGCGCCAGCAGCACCACCCGGCAGGGTGGCGAGCAGTACTTC
.	few	TRBV28	TRBJ2-7	CASSFTISYEQYF	TGTGCCAGCAGTTTCACCATCTCCTACGAGCAGTACTTC
.	many	TRBV15	TRBJ2-7	CATSRDTGSYEQYF	TGTGCCACCAGCAGAGATACGGGCTCCTACGAGCAGTACTTC
.	.	TRBV27	TRBJ2-7	CASSWGRTREQYF	TGTGCCAGCAGTTGGGGGCGGACGAGGGAGCAGTACTTC
TRBD2	.	TRBV20-1	TRBJ2-5	CSAPSLAGGAEETQYF	TGCAGTGCCCCCTCGCTAGCGGGAGGCGCGGAGGAGACCCAGTACTTC
.	.	TRBV5-1	TRBJ2-1	CASSPDAGTAYNEQFF	TGCGCCAGCAGCCCCGATGCGGGGACAGCCTACAATGAGCAGTTCTTC
TRBD1	.	TRBV7-9	TRBJ2-5	CASSQWDREQETQYF	TGTGCCAGCAGCCAATGGGACAGGGAACAAGAGACCCAGTACTTC
TRBD1	few	TRBV5-1	TRBJ1-5	CASSIMPGQGANQPQHF	TGCGCCAGCAGCATCATGCCGGGACAGGGGGCGAATCAGCCCCAGCATTTT
TRBD1	.	TRBV10-3	TRBJ1-1	CATGQGGDTEAFF	TGTGCCACCGGACAGGGAGGGGACACTGAAGCTTTCTTT
.	many	TRBV20-1	TRBJ2-5	CSASLETQYF	TGCAGTGCTAGTTTGGAGACCCAGTACTTC
.	.	TRBV20-1	TRBJ2-6	CSARWTQNSGANVLTF	TGCAGTGCTAGGTGGACACAGAACTCTGGGGCCAACGTCCTGACTTTC
.	few	TRBV21-1	TRBJ1-3	CASSRTGTHSGNTIYF	TGTGCCAGCAGCAGAACCGGGACCCACTCTGGAAACACCATATATTTT
.	.	TRBV10-3	TRBJ2-3	CAISEGGDRADTQYF	TGTGCCATCAGTGAGGGCGGGGATCGGGCAGATACGCAGTATTTT
TRBD2	.	TRBV12-3/TRBV12-4	TRBJ2-5	CASSAASGGAGTQYF	TGTGCCAGCAGTGCCGCTAGCGGGGGGGCGGGGACCCAGTACTTC
TRBD2	.	TRBV5-1	TRBJ2-5	CASRGLPGLANQETQYF	TGCGCCAGCAGAGGACTCCCGGGACTAGCGAACCAAGAGACCCAGTACTTC
.	.	TRBV6-2/TRBV6-3	TRBJ2-2	CASSYSKTAGTGELFF	TGTGCCAGCAGTTACTCGAAGACCGCCGGCACCGGGGAGCTGTTTTTT
TRBD1	.	TRBV27	TRBJ2-4	CASRLGQGNIQYF	TGTGCCAGCAGGCTGGGACAGGGGAACATTCAGTACTTC
.	few	TRBV7-9	TRBJ2-5	CASSRDPIETQYF	TGTGCCAGCAGCCGGGACCCGATAGAGACCCAGTACTTC
.	few	TRBV20-1	TRBJ2-1	CSARDFKYNEQFF	TGCAGTGCTAGAGATTTTAAGTACAATGAGCAGTTCTTC
TRBD1	.	TRBV7-9	TRBJ2-7	CASGQGTSEQYF	TGTGCCAGCGGACAGGGGACATCCGAGCAGTACTTC
.	few	TRBV11-2	TRBJ2-1	CASSLAVTLEQFF	TGTGCCAGCAGCTTAGCGGTGACACTGGAGCAGTTCTTC
.	.	TRBV6-2/TRBV6-3	TRBJ2-1	CASSYTVSEQFF	TGTGCCAGCAGTTATACGGTTTCGGAGCAGTTCTTC
.	many	TRBV5-6	TRBJ2-1	CASFRQAAGSIGQFF	TGTGCCAGCTTTAGGCAGGCAGCGGGTTCAATCGGGCAGTTCTTC
.	few	TRBV28	TRBJ2-7	CASSLPARSYEQYF	TGTGCCAGCAGTTTACCCGCCAGATCCTACGAGCAGTACTTC
TRBD1	few	TRBV25-1	TRBJ1-1	CASSESRMLGQVKPFF	TGTGCCAGCAGTGAATCCCGAATGCTGGGACAGGTAAAACCTTTCTTT
TRBD1	.	TRBV29-1	TRBJ2-7	CSAQGARYEQYF	TGCAGCGCACAGGGGGCGCGATACGAGCAGTACTTC
TRBD2	few	TRBV5-1	TRBJ2-1	CASSQSGAEQFF	TGCGCCAGCAGCCAAAGCGGGGCTGAGCAGTTCTTC
.	many	TRBV7-9	TRBJ2-1	CASSLAPGQKNNEQFF	TGTGCCAGCAGCTTAGCCCCAGGACAGAAAAACAATGAGCAGTTCTTC
.	.	TRBV5-6	TRBJ2-3	CAMSLVVGSNRPDTQYF	TGTGCCATGAGCTTGGTGGTCGGATCCAATCGGCCAGATACGCAGTATTTT
TRBD1	.	TRBV27	TRBJ2-3	CASSLRTGGSGDTQYF	TGTGCCAGCAGTTTAAGGACAGGGGGAAGTGGAGATACGCAGTATTTT
TRBD2	.	TRBV5-1	TRBJ2-1	CASSLGSSGYNEQFF	TGCGCCAGCAGCTTGGGGTCTAGCGGCTACAATGAGCAGTTCTTC
.	few	TRBV4-3	TRBJ2-5	CASSQDRGYQETQYF	TGCGCCAGCAGCCAAGACAGGGGATACCAAGAGACCCAGTACTTC
.	few	TRBV7-9	TRBJ2-2	CASSPTRTITGELFF	TGTGCCAGCAGCCCTACTCGGACAATCACCGGGGAGCTGTTTTTT